This entry features one T cell receptor beta chain sequence. The antigen is unknown. The investigators reverse transcribed all of the isolated RNA, so they sequenced expressed TCRB transcripts. The protocol was immunoSEQ multiplex PCR, while the TCRdb copy is restricted to in-frame clones and leaves out a portion. The profile shows fewer than 300,000 clones, approximately 10% of them singletons. All sorted populations exceeded 95% purity. The record originates from a study of beta chain features in type 1 diabetes. General study points: TCRB CDR3s from Type 1 diabetes patients were moderately but significantly shorter in all four CD4+ subsets. Unsettled here was the matter of whether HLA type influences TCRB rearrangement. Patients' naive, central memory and regulatory TCRB repertoires appeared more alike than those of healthy donors. Diminished insertions and augmented deletions at VDJ junctions characterized type 1 diabetes patients.

The germline CDR1 and CDR2 sequences are SEHNR and FQNEAQ (reference sequence). With 8 bases removed from V and 9 bases from J, the gap between germline ends came to 19 bases. The CDR3 contains 13 residues. This sequence was found in a man under 40 with type 1 diabetes. The rearrangement uses TRBV7-9 and TRBJ1-2; possibly TRBD1 for D (6 bases). The sequencing sample was made of naive CD4+ T cells from blood. The CDR3 DNA follows: TGTGCCAGCGCGCGGGGGGCCCGAGAGAGCTACACCTTC. Its protein is CASARGARESYTF.